This TCR beta chain is from a study of shared clonotypes between healthy human individuals. Germline V lookup: CDR1 KGHSH, CDR2 LQKENI. The junction had 4 bases not matched to a gene; V was cut back by 0 bases and J by 4 bases. This CDR3 is 16 amino acids long. Using immunoSEQ multiplex PCR, the repertoire was profiled, and TCRdb retains in-frame clones only, with some absent. Among hundreds of thousands of clones, around 79% were seen once, and the ten largest hold about 13%. The sequence was collected from a woman aged 40 to 50 in good health. Some clones in this sample may be carry-over from other donors' samples. Sequenced input: PBMCs. The chain has TRBV18 and TRBJ2-2; 8 bases align to TRBD1. The CDR3 sequence is CASSPPEQGGTGELFF. CDR3 sequence (DNA): TGTGCCAGCTCACCACCCGAACAGGGGGGCACCGGGGAGCTGTTTTTT.